These T cell receptor beta chains were read from a single sample in a study of tumor and adjacent non-tumor tissue in lung cancer. TCRdb itself ran the multiplex PCR reads through MiXCR, one entry per CDR3 protein. The repertoire includes almost 75,000 distinct CDR3 sequences, nearly 70% of them detected once, and about 27% sits in the top ten. The specimen was distant non-tumor lung tissue. The source of these receptors is a woman in her forties or fifties with non-small cell lung cancer. Each CDR3 is given with its conserved first and last residue. The order of the fields is V gene, clone size, D gene, J gene, CDR3 DNA, CDR3 protein. A D gene is named only where the DNA matches it firmly. A clone size is listed for some rows: how often the clone was seen (once, few, many), or a class if it is expanded.

V: TRBV6-1
size: NA
D: NA
J: TRBJ1-1
DNA: TGTGCCAGAAGCCAGGGGATGAATACTGAAGCTTTATTT
CDR3: CARSQGMNTEALF

V: TRBV28
size: few
D: NA
J: TRBJ1-3
DNA: TGTGCCAGCAGCACATGGGACGGCTCTGGAAACACCATATATTTT
CDR3: CASSTWDGSGNTIYF

V: TRBV11-2
size: NA
D: NA
J: TRBJ2-5
DNA: TGTGCCATTAGGGTCGGGGTTAAAGAGACCCAGCACTTC
CDR3: CAIRVGVKETQHF

V: TRBV14
size: NA
D: NA
J: TRBJ2-2
DNA: TGTGCCAGCAGCCAAGTTGGGGAGGCCTGGGAGCTGTTTTTT
CDR3: CASSQVGEAWELFF

V: TRBV6-5
size: NA
D: NA
J: TRBJ1-6
DNA: TGTGCCAGCGGCCCCGTTGGGGGCCCGGGATCACCCCTCCACTTT
CDR3: CASGPVGGPGSPLHF

V: TRBV6-2/TRBV6-3
size: NA
D: NA
J: TRBJ1-5
DNA: TGTACCAGCAGCCCCACCCAAGGGGAATACACTCAGCCCCAGCATTTT
CDR3: CTSSPTQGEYTQPQHF

V: TRBV11-2
size: NA
D: NA
J: TRBJ2-1
DNA: TGTGCCAGCAGCACAGCCGGGATTAGCGGCAATGAGGAGTTCTTC
CDR3: CASSTAGISGNEEFF

V: TRBV6-5
size: NA
D: TRBD2
J: TRBJ2-1
DNA: TGTGCCAATAAGCGGGAGCAATACTACAATGAGCAGTTCTTT
CDR3: CANKREQYYNEQFF

V: TRBV5-6
size: once
D: NA
J: TRBJ2-7
DNA: TGTGTCAGCATCTGGACAACCCGGGGGCCCGAGCAGTACTTC
CDR3: CVSIWTTRGPEQYF

V: TRBV10-3
size: NA
D: NA
J: TRBJ1-2
DNA: TGTGCCATCCTGGACATGGACAACTATGGCTACACCTTC
CDR3: CAILDMDNYGYTF

V: TRBV7-9
size: few
D: NA
J: TRBJ1-1
DNA: TGTGCCAGCAGCTTAGCGATAATGGGAATTACTGAAGCTTTCTTT
CDR3: CASSLAIMGITEAFF

V: TRBV6-6
size: NA
D: NA
J: TRBJ1-1
DNA: TGTGCCAGCAGAAGGGGGTTGAACACTGTAGCTTTCTTT
CDR3: CASRRGLNTVAFF

V: TRBV11-2
size: NA
D: TRBD2
J: TRBJ2-7
DNA: TGTGACAGCAGCTCCCCCCCAGGGAGGGGAAACGCGGGAGTCGATGAGCAGTACTTC
CDR3: CDSSSPPGRGNAGVDEQYF

V: TRBV28
size: NA
D: NA
J: TRBJ2-3
DNA: TGTGCCAACGGGTTTCCCCGTGGGACCACAGATACGCAGTATTTT
CDR3: CANGFPRGTTDTQYF

V: TRBV5-5
size: NA
D: NA
J: TRBJ2-2
DNA: TGTGCCAGCAGCTTGGACGGGAGATTAAGTGGGGAGCCGTTTTTT
CDR3: CASSLDGRLSGEPFF

V: TRBV11-2
size: NA
D: TRBD2
J: TRBJ2-7
DNA: TGTACCAGTAGCCCTTGGACTAGCTGTTCCTACGAGCAGTACTTC
CDR3: CTSSPWTSCSYEQYF

V: TRBV11-2
size: NA
D: NA
J: TRBJ2-7
DNA: TGCGCCAACAGCTTATCTCCGAGTCCCTCCTGCGAGCAGTACTTC
CDR3: CANSLSPSPSCEQYF

V: TRBV5-1
size: few
D: TRBD2
J: TRBJ2-7
DNA: TGCGCCAGCAGCTCAAGGACTAGCGGGGTCGGGGAGCAGTACTTC
CDR3: CASSSRTSGVGEQYF

V: TRBV20-1
size: NA
D: NA
J: TRBJ2-1
DNA: TGCAGTGCTACAGGACTAAACCATAACCCGGGCTACAATGAGCAGCTCTTC
CDR3: CSATGLNHNPGYNEQLF

V: TRBV11-1
size: NA
D: NA
J: TRBJ2-5
DNA: TGTGTCAGCAGCTTCGCCACCAGCGTAGGGACCCAGTACTTC
CDR3: CVSSFATSVGTQYF

V: TRBV11-1
size: NA
D: TRBD1
J: TRBJ2-3
DNA: TGTGTCAGTAGTATAGCTACAGGGGCTGATACGCAGTATTTT
CDR3: CVSSIATGADTQYF

V: TRBV11-2
size: NA
D: NA
J: TRBJ2-7
DNA: TGTGCCTGCAGCTTTGGGATAGGGGTTACGTACGAACAGTATTTC
CDR3: CACSFGIGVTYEQYF

V: TRBV11-2
size: NA
D: NA
J: TRBJ2-3
DNA: TGTGCCAGCAGCATAGACCCCCAGTCCACAGATATGCAGTATTTT
CDR3: CASSIDPQSTDMQYF

V: TRBV11-2
size: NA
D: TRBD2
J: TRBJ2-7
DNA: TGTGCCAGTAACCACCAAACTAGCGACTCTTACGAGCAGTACTTC
CDR3: CASNHQTSDSYEQYF

V: TRBV5-6
size: many
D: NA
J: TRBJ2-1
DNA: TGTGCCAGCAGCACATCGGACACCTACTACAATGAGCAGTTCTTC
CDR3: CASSTSDTYYNEQFF

V: TRBV13
size: once
D: NA
J: TRBJ2-7
DNA: TGTGCCAGCCGGAAAAGGGCCACCTACGAGCAGTACTTC
CDR3: CASRKRATYEQYF

V: TRBV4-2
size: NA
D: NA
J: TRBJ1-2
DNA: TGTACCAGCAGCCAAGAATCCGCCCGAGGGGGATACTATGGCTACACCTTC
CDR3: CTSSQESARGGYYGYTF

V: TRBV28
size: many
D: NA
J: TRBJ2-7
DNA: TGTGCCAGCAGGCTGGGACACAACGAGCAGTACTTC
CDR3: CASRLGHNEQYF

V: TRBV11-2
size: NA
D: NA
J: TRBJ2-3
DNA: TGTACCAGCAGCTTATGTGGGGCAGAAACGCAGTATTTT
CDR3: CTSSLCGAETQYF

V: TRBV28
size: NA
D: NA
J: TRBJ2-7
DNA: TGTGCCAGCACTCGTGGTGTGTGCGAGCAGTACTTC
CDR3: CASTRGVCEQYF

V: TRBV7-9
size: NA
D: NA
J: TRBJ2-5
DNA: TGTGCTAGCAGCAACGGACAGAGTAGGGAGACCCAGAACTTC
CDR3: CASSNGQSRETQNF

V: TRBV20-1
size: many
D: TRBD2
J: TRBJ2-3
DNA: TGCAGTGCTAGAGTTTCTAGCGGGAGTGTAGCAGATACGCAGTATTTT
CDR3: CSARVSSGSVADTQYF

V: TRBV5-5
size: NA
D: NA
J: TRBJ2-1
DNA: TGTGTCAGCAGCTTGTCTTCCTCCTACGAGCAGTTCTTC
CDR3: CVSSLSSSYEQFF

V: TRBV11-1
size: NA
D: TRBD1
J: TRBJ2-3
DNA: TGTGCCGGCAGCTTAGAGACCGGGACAGATACGCAATATTTT
CDR3: CAGSLETGTDTQYF

V: TRBV20-1
size: NA
D: TRBD2
J: TRBJ2-3
DNA: TGCAGTGCTCGAGGGACTAGCGGAAGTACACATTCGCAGTATTTT
CDR3: CSARGTSGSTHSQYF

V: TRBV5-4
size: NA
D: NA
J: TRBJ2-1
DNA: TGTGCCAGCGGCTTGAGGAGGACTACCAATAAGCAGTTCTTC
CDR3: CASGLRRTTNKQFF

V: TRBV20-1
size: NA
D: NA
J: TRBJ1-1
DNA: TGCAGAGCTTTGACATGGAGGGGCACTGAAGCTTTCTTT
CDR3: CRALTWRGTEAFF

V: TRBV5-1
size: few
D: NA
J: TRBJ2-5
DNA: TGCGCCAGCAGCTTCGGCCAAGGAGAGACCCAGTACTTC
CDR3: CASSFGQGETQYF

V: TRBV20-1
size: many
D: TRBD2
J: TRBJ2-5
DNA: TGCAGTGCTAGGGAGTTAAGCGGGAGAACCTGGACCCAGTACTTC
CDR3: CSARELSGRTWTQYF

V: TRBV7-2
size: few
D: NA
J: TRBJ1-3
DNA: TGTGCCAGCAGCGTCCCTGGATCTGGAAACACCATATATTTT
CDR3: CASSVPGSGNTIYF

V: TRBV4-1
size: few
D: NA
J: TRBJ1-1
DNA: TGCGCCAGCAGCCAAGATCGCTACAGGGCGAACACCGAAGCTTCCTTT
CDR3: CASSQDRYRANTEASF

V: TRBV6-1
size: NA
D: TRBD2
J: TRBJ2-6
DNA: TGTGCCAGCAGGCGGACTAGCGGGGGGGTCGGCGTCCTGACTTTC
CDR3: CASRRTSGGVGVLTF

V: TRBV29-1
size: NA
D: NA
J: TRBJ2-1
DNA: TGTAGCGGAGTGGGAGGACCCAATGAGCAGTTCTTC
CDR3: CSGVGGPNEQFF